This TCR beta chain was sequenced in a study of response to subunit inactivated influenza vaccine. Study observations and caveats: Researchers suggested that each seasonal influenza vaccination recruits few new T cells.

This clonotype was picked up a small number of times. Its antigen is currently unknown. Trimming removed 0 bases at V and 1 base at J, with 15 bases between. Germline V gene lookup returns CDR1 MNHEY and CDR2 SVGEGT. The CDR3 is 17 residues long. TCRdb re-derived calls from the RT-PCR reads in MiXCR, one entry per CDR3 protein. The repertoire has some 600,000 distinct CDR3 sequences, less than 15% of them found once; the top ten carry approximately 7.6%. This TCR was sampled from a middle-aged man who received an inactivated influenza vaccine. V usage is TRBV6-2 or TRBV6-3 and J usage is TRBJ1-1; D unclear. The specimen was PBMCs from blood, collected 14 to 15 days before vaccination. The CDR3 DNA follows: TGTGCCAGCAGTTACTCGATCTGGGGAATTACGAACACTGAAGCTTTCTTT. This translates into CASSYSIWGITNTEAFF.